This T cell receptor (beta chain) was profiled in a study of blood T cell repertoires in COVID-19. This CDR3 comprises 15 residues. V was pared by 5 bases and J by 5 bases, with 7 bases of the junction left unmatched. Germline loops: CDR1 SEHNR, CDR2 FQNEAQ (reference sequence). Per the original data handling: The authors estimated nucleated cell counts from reference gene primer amplification. This table comes from immunoSEQ multiplex PCR, and its TCRdb copy is limited to in-frame clones, with some not included. The DNA gave D and trimming, while V, J and clone size come from that table. The sample lists about 20,000 clones, approximately 79% occurring once.

The source is a man older than 75 with acute or convalescent COVID-19. The genes are TRBV7-9 and TRBJ2-3, with 10 bases identical to TRBD2. The source material was peripheral blood. The DNA for the CDR3 is TGTGCCAGCAGCGCCAAGCGGGAGGGGGGAGATACGCAGTATTTT. Translation gives CASSAKREGGDTQYF.